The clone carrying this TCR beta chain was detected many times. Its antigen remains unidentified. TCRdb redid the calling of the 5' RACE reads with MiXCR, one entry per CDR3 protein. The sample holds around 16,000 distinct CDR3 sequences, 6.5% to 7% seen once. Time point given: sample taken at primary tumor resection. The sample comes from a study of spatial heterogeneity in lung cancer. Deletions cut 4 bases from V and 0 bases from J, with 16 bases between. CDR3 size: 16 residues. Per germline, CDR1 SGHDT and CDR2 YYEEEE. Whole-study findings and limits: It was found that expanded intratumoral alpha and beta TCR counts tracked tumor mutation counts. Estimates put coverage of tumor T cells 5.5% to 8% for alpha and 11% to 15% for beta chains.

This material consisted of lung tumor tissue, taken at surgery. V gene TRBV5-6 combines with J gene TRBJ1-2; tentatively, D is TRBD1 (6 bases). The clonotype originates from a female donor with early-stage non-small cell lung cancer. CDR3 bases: TGTGCCAGCAGCCGACAGGATCTCGCGACTAACTATGGCTACACCTTC. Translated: CASSRQDLATNYGYTF.